Given below is one T cell receptor beta chain in context. Assay used: immunoSEQ multiplex PCR; TCRdb lists only in-frame clones, some missing. The sample includes 55,000 to 70,000 clones, approximately 92% of them seen just once. CDR3 length: 14 residues. From germline, CDR1 is SGHTA and CDR2 FQGTGA. V shed 5 bases and J shed 0 bases, with 9 bases lying between them. This entry comes from a study of blood T cell repertoires in COVID-19. At the level of the study: Sample material is recorded as cDNA or gDNA derived from T cells, B-cell-depleted T cells, or PBMCs.

Sequences were obtained from peripheral blood. This receptor was identified in a man in his fifties or sixties with acute or convalescent COVID-19. The chain recombines TRBV7-3 with TRBJ2-3, with no clear D. The CDR3 sequence is CASSPDGSTDTQYF. The CDR3 DNA reads TGTGCCAGCAGCCCCGACGGGAGCACAGATACGCAGTATTTT.